One sample yielded the 18 T cell receptor beta chains listed below, sequenced in a study of T cell responses to AZD1222 COVID-19 vaccine. TCRdb's table, derived via immunoSEQ multiplex PCR, lists solely in-frame clones and lacks some. The table records around 120,000 clones, roughly 88% of them present only once. The sequencing used peripheral blood, collected on day 0 of AZD1222 vaccination. The receptor set was obtained from an adult in good health.

This clone turned up a few times. The chain uses TRBV19 and TRBJ2-7, with D perhaps matching TRBD1 (5 bases). The CDR3 covers 12 residues. Trimming removed 5 bases from V and 4 bases from J, with 9 bases in between. CDR1 LNHDA and CDR2 SQIVND come from the germline V gene (reference sequence). DNA for the CDR3: TGTGCCAGTAGTGACAGAGGATACGAGCAGTACTTC. Its translation: CASSDRGYEQYF.

The rearrangement links TRBV19 to TRBJ1-2; TRBD1 matches 7 bases. Germline-derived CDR1 and CDR2 are LNHDA and SQIVND (reference sequence). This CDR3 has 12 residues. V was clipped by 5 bases and J by 8 bases; unmatched bases: 5. The CDR3 DNA is TGTGCCAGTAGTTTTAGACAGGGAGGCTACACCTTC. Translated: CASSFRQGGYTF.

The V gene is TRBV7-9, the J gene TRBJ1-2; no clear D. The CDR3 spans 14 residues. Per germline, CDR1 SEHNR and CDR2 FQNEAQ (reference sequence). V gave up 5 bases and J gave up 1 base, with 11 bases separating them. CDR3 in DNA: TGTGCCAGCAGCCCGCAGGCTAATAACTATGGCTACACCTTC. This sequence encodes CASSPQANNYGYTF.

The chain carries TRBV3-1 (or the pseudogene TRBV3-2) and TRBJ2-6; D remains ambiguous. The CDR3 has 16 amino acids. V dropped 4 bases and J dropped 2 bases, with 12 bases sitting between them. The germline V gene has CDR1 LGHDT and CDR2 YNNKEL (reference sequence). The chain's CDR3 is CASSPPKAAGANVLTF. The CDR3 DNA reads TGTGCCAGCAGCCCCCCTAAGGCGGCTGGGGCCAACGTCCTGACTTTC.

The chain couples TRBV14 to TRBJ1-2; D is unresolved. V lost 4 bases and J lost 13, with 13 bases in between. The CDR3 sequence is 11 residues long. The germline V gene encodes CDR1 SGHDN and CDR2 FVKESK. CDR3 sequence (DNA): TGTGCCAGCAGCCCAGGAGTTGGGATCACCTTC. This translates into CASSPGVGITF.

The rearrangement joins TRBV12-3 or TRBV12-4 to TRBJ1-2; no reliable D call. This CDR3 has 13 amino acids. Trimming shortened V by 4 bases and J by 2 bases, and 8 bases separated the two germline ends. The CDR3: CASSSGGNYGYTF. CDR3 bases: TGTGCCAGCAGTTCTGGTGGCAACTATGGCTACACCTTC.

J is TRBJ1-5 and V is TRBV13, with D possibly TRBD1 on 5 matching bases. V lost 5 bases and J lost 9, with 20 bases in between. The CDR3 has 15 residues. Germline V gene sequence: CDR1 PRHDT, CDR2 FYEKMQ (reference sequence). CDR3 coding DNA: TGTGCCAGCAGCACACGGGGGACCCCTGGGGGGCCCCAGCATTTT. It codes for CASSTRGTPGGPQHF.

The chain links TRBV27 to TRBJ1-6; D uncertain. Trimming left V 7 bases short and J 1 base short, with 11 bases between. This CDR3 region has 15 residues. Germline-derived CDR1 and CDR2 are MNHEY and SMNVEV (reference sequence). CDR3 DNA sequence: TGTGCCAGCAAGCTCGGCGCTTCCTATAATTCACCCCTCCACTTT. It is translated as CASKLGASYNSPLHF.

This chain links TRBV7-6 with TRBJ2-2, with D tentatively TRBD2 (6 bases). The CDR3 runs 16 residues. Trimming pared 0 bases from V and 6 bases from J, leaving 14 bases between. In germline, CDR1 is SGHVS, CDR2 FNYEAQ. The CDR3 bases are TGTGCCAGCAGCTTAGCGGACCGCCGGGGGTCCGGGGAGCTGTTTTTT. Translated, it gives CASSLADRRGSGELFF.

This clone was observed a few times. This sequence joins TRBV5-5 and TRBJ1-1; no firm D call. The CDR3 has 14 residues. The germline V gene has CDR1 SGHKS and CDR2 YYEKEE (reference sequence). V was trimmed by 5 bases and J by 1 base, leaving 12 bases between them. The CDR3 sequence: CASSVVSPNTEAFF. The CDR3 nucleotides are TGTGCCAGCAGTGTGGTGAGTCCGAACACTGAAGCTTTCTTT.

The sample holds one count of this clone. Its ends do not fully match the called genes, so a read error is possible. This chain uses TRBV28 with TRBJ1-2, with 8 bases fitting TRBD1. CDR3 length equals 13 residues. Germline CDR1 is MDHEN and CDR2 is SYDVKM. In DNA form, the CDR3 reads TGTGCCAGCAGTTTCCGGACAGGGAATGCGGTCTCCTTC. Protein: CASSFRTGNAVSF.

The chain employs TRBV14 and TRBJ2-7; 11 positions agree with TRBD2. Germline V lookup: CDR1 SGHDN, CDR2 FVKESK. This CDR3 has 15 residues. V gave up 4 bases and J gave up 1 base; unmatched junction bases: 3. CDR3 DNA sequence: TGTGCCAGCAGCCCCCTAGCGGGGGGTTCCTACGAGCAGTACTTC. Protein sequence: CASSPLAGGSYEQYF.

V is TRBV2 and J is TRBJ2-7, with 7 bases lining up with TRBD2. J lost 5 bases, V lost 8 bases, and 15 bases had no gene match. The CDR3 contains 15 residues. Germline CDR1 reads SNHLY; CDR2 reads FYNNEI. CDR3 sequence reads: CASSPPAGRVDEQYF. The CDR3 DNA follows: TGTGCCAGCTCTCCCCCGGCAGGGAGGGTCGACGAGCAGTACTTC.

Worth noting for this clone: A much larger clone sits a single nucleotide away, making a read error possible. V is TRBV6-6 and J is TRBJ1-1, with D unclear. V lost 4 bases and J lost 1, with 7 bases in between. The germline CDR1 and CDR2 sequences are MNHNY and SVGAGI (reference sequence). The length of the CDR3 is 13 residues. The CDR3 DNA reads as TGTGCCAGCAGTTTATCCGGGAACACTGAAGCTTTCTTT. Amino acid sequence: CASSLSGNTEAFF.

The chain couples TRBV7-9 to TRBJ1-3; perhaps TRBD1 as D (5 bases). Trimming took 3 bases from V and 0 from J, leaving 9 bases between them. There are 15 residues in the CDR3. CDR1 and CDR2 from the germline V gene are SEHNR and FQNEAQ (reference sequence). CDR3 DNA: TGTGCCAGCAGCTTTAGACAGTTCTCTGGAAACACCATATATTTT. The encoded protein is CASSFRQFSGNTIYF. The whole variable domain, filled in from reference TRBV7-9 and TRBJ1-3, reads DTGVSQNPRHKITKRGQNVTFRCDPISEHNRLYWYRQTLGQGPEFLTYFQNEAQLEKSRLLSDRFSAERPKGSFSTLEIQRTEQGDSAMYLCASSFRQFSGNTIYFGEGSWLTVV.

The rearrangement links TRBV6-5 to TRBJ1-2; 7 nucleotides line up with TRBD1. Trimming at V came to 7 bases and at J to 8 bases, leaving 10 bases not matched to a gene. CDR3 length equals 13 residues. CDR1 is MNHEY and CDR2 is SVGAGI in the germline V gene. The CDR3 DNA follows: TGTGCCAGCACCAACAACAAGGACAGGGGCTACACCTTC. It specifies CASTNNKDRGYTF.

This rearrangement joins TRBV28 to TRBJ1-1; D ambiguous. The CDR3 has 13 amino acids. The V and J ends lost 7 bases and 2 bases respectively, with 11 bases between them. Germline V lookup: CDR1 MDHEN, CDR2 SYDVKM. This CDR3 reads CASTQSGNTEAFF. The CDR3 DNA sequence: TGTGCCAGCACCCAATCGGGCAACACTGAAGCTTTCTTT. Full variable domain (rest looked up from reference TRBV28 and TRBJ1-1): DVKVTQSSRYLVKRTGEKVFLECVQDMDHENMFWYRQDPGLGLRLIYFSYDVKMKEKGDIPEGYSVSREKKERFSLILESASTNQTSMYLCASTQSGNTEAFFGQGTRLTVV.

The table lists this clone with a few counts. The V call is TRBV27, the J call TRBJ1-1, with D possibly being TRBD1 (6 bases). Germline CDR1 reads MNHEY; CDR2 reads SMNVEV (reference sequence). V was trimmed by 7 bases and J by 3 bases, leaving 12 bases between them. The CDR3 spans 13 residues. CDR3 DNA sequence: TGTGCCAGCAATGGAGGGGGGTACACTGAAGCTTTCTTT. Its translation is CASNGGGYTEAFF.